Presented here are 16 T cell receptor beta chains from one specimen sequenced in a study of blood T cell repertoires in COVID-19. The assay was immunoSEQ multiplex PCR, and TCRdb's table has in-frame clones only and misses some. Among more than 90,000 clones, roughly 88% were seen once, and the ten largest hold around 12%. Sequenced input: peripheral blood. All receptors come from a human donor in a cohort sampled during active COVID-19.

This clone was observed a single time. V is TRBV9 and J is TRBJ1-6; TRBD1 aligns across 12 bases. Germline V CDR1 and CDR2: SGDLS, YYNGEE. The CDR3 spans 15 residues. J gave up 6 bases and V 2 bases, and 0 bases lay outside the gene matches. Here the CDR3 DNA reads TGTGCCAGCAGCGTGGGACAGGGGGCTAATTCACCCCTCCACTTT. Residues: CASSVGQGANSPLHF.

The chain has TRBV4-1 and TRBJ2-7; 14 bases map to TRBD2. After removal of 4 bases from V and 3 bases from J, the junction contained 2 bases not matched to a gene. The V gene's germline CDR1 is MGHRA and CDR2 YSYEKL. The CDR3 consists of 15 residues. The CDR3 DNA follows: TGCGCCAGCAGCCTTGGGACTAGCGGGGGCTACGAGCAGTACTTC. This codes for CASSLGTSGGYEQYF.

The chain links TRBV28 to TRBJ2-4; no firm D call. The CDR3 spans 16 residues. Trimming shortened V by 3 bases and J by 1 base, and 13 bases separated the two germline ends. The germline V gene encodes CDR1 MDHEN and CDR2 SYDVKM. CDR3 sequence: CASSLLRSLAKNIQYF. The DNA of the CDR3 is TGTGCCAGCAGTTTGTTGCGGAGTCTCGCCAAAAACATTCAGTACTTC.

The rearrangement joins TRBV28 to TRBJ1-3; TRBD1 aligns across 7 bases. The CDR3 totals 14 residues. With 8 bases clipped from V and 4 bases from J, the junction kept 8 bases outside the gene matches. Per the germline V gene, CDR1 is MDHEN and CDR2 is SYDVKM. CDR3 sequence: CASQGQPAGNTIYF. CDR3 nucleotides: TGTGCCAGCCAGGGACAGCCGGCGGGAAACACCATATATTTT.

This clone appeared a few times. The CDR3 coding sequence is TGTGCCAGCAGTGGGACAGGGGGATCTGAAGCTTTCTTT. Protein sequence: CASSGTGGSEAFF. The rearrangement links TRBV6-6 to TRBJ1-1, with 11 positions matching TRBD1. The J segment lost 6 bases and the V segment lost 5 bases, leaving 2 bases of the junction unmatched. CDR3 length equals 13 residues. CDR1 and CDR2 (germline): MNHNY, SVGAGI (reference sequence).

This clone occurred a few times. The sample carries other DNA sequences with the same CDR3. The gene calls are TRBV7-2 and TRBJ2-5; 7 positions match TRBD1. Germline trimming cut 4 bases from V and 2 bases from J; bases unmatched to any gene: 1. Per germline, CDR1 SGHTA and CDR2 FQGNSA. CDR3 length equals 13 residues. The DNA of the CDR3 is TGTGCCAGCAGCTGGGACAGACAAGAGACCCAGTACTTC. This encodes CASSWDRQETQYF.

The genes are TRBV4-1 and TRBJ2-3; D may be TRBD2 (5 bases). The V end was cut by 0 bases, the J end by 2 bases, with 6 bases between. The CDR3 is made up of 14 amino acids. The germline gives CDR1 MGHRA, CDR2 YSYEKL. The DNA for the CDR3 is TGCGCCAGCAGCCAAGATCGGGACACAGATACGCAGTATTTT. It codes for CASSQDRDTDTQYF.

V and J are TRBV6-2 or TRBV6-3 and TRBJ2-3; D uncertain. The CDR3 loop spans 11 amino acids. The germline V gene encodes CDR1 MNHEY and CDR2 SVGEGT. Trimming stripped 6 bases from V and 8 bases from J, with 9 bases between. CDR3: CASSRLGTQYF. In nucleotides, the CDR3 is TGTGCCAGCAGCCGACTGGGTACGCAGTATTTT.

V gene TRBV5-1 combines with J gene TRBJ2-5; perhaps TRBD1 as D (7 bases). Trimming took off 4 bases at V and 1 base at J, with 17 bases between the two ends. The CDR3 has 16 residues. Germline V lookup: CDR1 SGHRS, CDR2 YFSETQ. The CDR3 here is CASSGQGGRSQETQYF. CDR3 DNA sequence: TGCGCCAGCAGCGGCCAGGGGGGAAGATCCCAAGAGACCCAGTACTTC.

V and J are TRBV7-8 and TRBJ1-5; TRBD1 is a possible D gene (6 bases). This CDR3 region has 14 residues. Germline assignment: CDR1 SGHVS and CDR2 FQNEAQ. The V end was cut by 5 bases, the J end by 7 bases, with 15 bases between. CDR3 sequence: CASSAEQGRQPQHF. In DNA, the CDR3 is TGTGCCAGCAGCGCCGAACAGGGTCGCCAGCCCCAGCATTTT.

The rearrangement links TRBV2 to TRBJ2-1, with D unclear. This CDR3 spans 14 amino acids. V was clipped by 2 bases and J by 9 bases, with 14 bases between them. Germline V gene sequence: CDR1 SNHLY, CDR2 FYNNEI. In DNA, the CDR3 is TGTGCCAGCAGTGAAACCGCCTCACCGGGTGAGCAGTTCTTC. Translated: CASSETASPGEQFF.

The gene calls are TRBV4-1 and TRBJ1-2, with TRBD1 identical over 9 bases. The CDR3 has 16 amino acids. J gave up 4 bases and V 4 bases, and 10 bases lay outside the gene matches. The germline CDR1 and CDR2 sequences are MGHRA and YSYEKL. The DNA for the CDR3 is TGCGCCAGCAGCCTTCGGTCACAGGGGGCAGGCTATGGCTACACCTTC. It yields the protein CASSLRSQGAGYGYTF.

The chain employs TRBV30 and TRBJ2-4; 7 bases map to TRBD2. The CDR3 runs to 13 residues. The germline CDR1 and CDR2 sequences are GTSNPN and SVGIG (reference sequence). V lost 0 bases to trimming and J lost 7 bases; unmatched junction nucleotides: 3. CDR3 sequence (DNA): TGTGCCTGGAGTGTAAGGGAGGGCAACATTCAGTACTTC. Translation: CAWSVREGNIQYF.

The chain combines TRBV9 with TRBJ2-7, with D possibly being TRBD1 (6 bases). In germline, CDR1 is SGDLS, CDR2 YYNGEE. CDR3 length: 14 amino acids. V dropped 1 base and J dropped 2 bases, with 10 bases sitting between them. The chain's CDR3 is CASSVRQVAYEQYF. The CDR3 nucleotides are TGTGCCAGCAGCGTAAGACAGGTCGCCTACGAGCAGTACTTC.

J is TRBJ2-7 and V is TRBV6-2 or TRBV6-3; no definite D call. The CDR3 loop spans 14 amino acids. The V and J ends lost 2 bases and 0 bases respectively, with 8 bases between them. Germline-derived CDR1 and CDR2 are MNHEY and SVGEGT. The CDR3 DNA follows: TGTGCCAGCAGTTACAGCCAAAGCTCCTACGAGCAGTACTTC. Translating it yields CASSYSQSSYEQYF.

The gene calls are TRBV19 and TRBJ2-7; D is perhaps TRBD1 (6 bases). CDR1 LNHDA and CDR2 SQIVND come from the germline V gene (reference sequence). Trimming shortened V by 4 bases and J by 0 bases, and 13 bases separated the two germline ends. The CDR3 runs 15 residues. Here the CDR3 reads CASSKGVGFSYEQYF. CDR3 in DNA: TGTGCCAGTAGTAAGGGGGTAGGGTTCTCCTACGAGCAGTACTTC.